The rows below give T cell receptor beta chains drawn from one sample of a study of vaccination effects on CD4 cells after COVID-19. No antigen has been assigned to these receptors. Clones were sequenced by immunoSEQ multiplex PCR, and TCRdb holds only the in-frame ones, with some missing. The table includes 78,000 or so clones, under 80% detected once. Here the sequenced sample was CD4+ T cells from PBMCs cultured with SARS-CoV-2 spike peptides, taken before COVID-19 vaccination. The receptors were sampled from a human donor who received a COVID-19 vaccine. CDR3s include the opening cysteine and the closing phenylalanine or tryptophan. The D gene is left open where the match is weak. The size field is filled for only some rows; it gives once, few, many or a size class.

D gene	clone size	J gene	V gene	CDR3 DNA	CDR3 protein
NA	NA	TRBJ1-3	TRBV2	TGTGCCAGCAGCGACCGATGGGGGGAGGATGGAAACACCATATATTTT	CASSDRWGEDGNTIYF
NA	NA	TRBJ1-1	TRBV3-1/TRBV3-2	TGTGCCAGCAGCCGATTCGGGACTCCTCTCGCCAACACTGAAGCTTTCTTT	CASSRFGTPLANTEAFF
NA	NA	TRBJ1-5	TRBV6-1	TGTGCCAGCAGTGAATGGGCTGGGAATCAGCCCCAGCATTTT	CASSEWAGNQPQHF
NA	once	TRBJ2-3	TRBV12-3/TRBV12-4	TGTGCCAGCAGCTATCGAGCAATGGGGCCGCAGTATTTT	CASSYRAMGPQYF
NA	few	TRBJ1-1	TRBV7-8	TGTGCCAGCGGATCGGGACTGCGGAACACTGAAGCTTTCTTT	CASGSGLRNTEAFF
NA	few	TRBJ1-2	TRBV5-1	TGCGCCAGCAGCCCCGACATGAATCTACCCACGGGCTACACCTTC	CASSPDMNLPTGYTF
NA	NA	TRBJ1-6	TRBV6-5	TGTGCCAGCAGGTCATCCGGGGCGGATAATTCACCCCTCCACTTT	CASRSSGADNSPLHF
NA	NA	TRBJ1-2	TRBV5-1	TGCGCCAGCAGCTTGAGGGGCGCAGGGGACTTTGGCTATGGCTACACCTTC	CASSLRGAGDFGYGYTF
NA	NA	TRBJ2-5	TRBV7-2	TGTGCCAGCAGCCGGAGTCCGGGCCAGGCGGGTAGTCAAGAGACCCAGTACTTC	CASSRSPGQAGSQETQYF
TRBD1	NA	TRBJ2-6	TRBV5-6	TGTGCCAGCAGCTGGACAGGGTCTGGGGCCAACGTCCTGACTTTC	CASSWTGSGANVLTF
NA	once	TRBJ2-3	TRBV6-4	TGTGCCAGCAGCAAGACAGTATTTGGCACAGATACGCAGTATTTT	CASSKTVFGTDTQYF
NA	NA	TRBJ2-5	TRBV5-1	TGCGCCAGCAGTCAGGGGGGGTCGGAGACCCAGTACTTC	CASSQGGSETQYF
NA	NA	TRBJ1-4	TRBV6-6	TGTGCCGGTTGGTCGGGTGTGAAGGAAAAACTGTTTTTT	CAGWSGVKEKLFF
NA	NA	TRBJ2-3	TRBV12-3/TRBV12-4	TGTGCCAGCAGTTTTATCCCAGATACGCAGTATTTT	CASSFIPDTQYF
NA	NA	TRBJ2-3	TRBV6-5	TGTGCCAGCAGTTCCCGAGGGGTTACAGATACGCAGTATTTT	CASSSRGVTDTQYF
TRBD1	NA	TRBJ1-3	TRBV30	TGTGCCTGGAGTGTACAACAAAGTCAGGGGGCCCGCGCGACGAACACCATATATTTT	CAWSVQQSQGARATNTIYF
TRBD1	NA	TRBJ1-2	TRBV15	TGTGCCACCAGCAGGGGGACAGGGTCTAACTATGGCTACACCTTC	CATSRGTGSNYGYTF
NA	NA	TRBJ2-5	TRBV3-1/TRBV3-2	TGTGCCAGCAGCGCCCTAGGTGAAGAGACCCAGTACTTC	CASSALGEETQYF
TRBD1	NA	TRBJ1-1	TRBV7-9	TGTGCCAGCAGCGCGACAGGGGGCGGGAACACTGAAGCTTTCTTT	CASSATGGGNTEAFF
NA	NA	TRBJ1-3	TRBV7-9	TGTGCCAGCACCAACCGAGGGAGTGGAAACACCATATATTTT	CASTNRGSGNTIYF
TRBD1	NA	TRBJ1-4	TRBV24-1	TGTGCCACCAGTGGAACAGGGGGCGCCGGAGAAAAACTGTTTTTT	CATSGTGGAGEKLFF
NA	NA	TRBJ2-1	TRBV5-4	TGTGCCAGCAGCCCCGTGGGAGGGGGGGACTACAATGAGCAGTTCTTC	CASSPVGGGDYNEQFF
TRBD1	NA	TRBJ2-3	TRBV29-1	TGCAGCGTTGAGAAAACCGGGACAGGGTTAACAGATACGCAGTATTTT	CSVEKTGTGLTDTQYF
NA	NA	TRBJ1-5	TRBV3-1/TRBV3-2	TGTGCCAGCAGTCCGGGCCGGGGTGGCAATCAGCCCCAGCATTTT	CASSPGRGGNQPQHF
NA	NA	TRBJ1-5	TRBV30	TGTGCCTGGACCAGTTACAGTGGGAATCAGCCCCAGCATTTT	CAWTSYSGNQPQHF
NA	NA	TRBJ1-1	TRBV10-2	TGCGCCAGCAGAGGATCGAACACTGAAGCTTTCTTT	CASRGSNTEAFF
NA	few	TRBJ2-2	TRBV6-5	TGTGCCAGCAGGCTGACAGTCCCCGGGGAGCTGTTTTTT	CASRLTVPGELFF
NA	NA	TRBJ1-2	TRBV30	TGTGCCTGGAGTGCTAGGATTCCTCCCTATGGCTACACCTTC	CAWSARIPPYGYTF
NA	once	TRBJ2-3	TRBV3-1/TRBV3-2	TGTGCCAGCAGCCAAGATCGGCAGAATACGCAGTATTTT	CASSQDRQNTQYF
TRBD1	NA	TRBJ2-2	TRBV7-8	TGTGCCAGCAGGCAACAGGGGAGCGGGGAGCTGTTTTTT	CASRQQGSGELFF
NA	NA	TRBJ1-1	TRBV7-6	TGTGCCAGCAGCTTAGATGCGGGCATGAACACTGAAGCTTTCTTT	CASSLDAGMNTEAFF
NA	NA	TRBJ2-6	TRBV18	TGTGCCAGCTCACCACCGCCACGGAGCTCTGGGGCCAACGTCCTGACTTTC	CASSPPPRSSGANVLTF
NA	NA	TRBJ2-5	TRBV5-1	TGCGCCAGCAGCCCCATAGGAAGAGATCGCGAGACCCAGTACTTC	CASSPIGRDRETQYF
NA	NA	TRBJ1-6	TRBV18	TGTGCCAGCTCACCAGCGGTCTCCTATAATTCACCCCTCCACTTT	CASSPAVSYNSPLHF
TRBD1	few	TRBJ2-5	TRBV29-1	TGCAGCGTTGACAGGGGGCAAGAGACCCAGTACTTC	CSVDRGQETQYF
NA	NA	TRBJ2-1	TRBV5-1	TGCGCCAGCAGCTTGATTCCGGACAACAATGAGCAGTTCTTC	CASSLIPDNNEQFF
TRBD1	NA	TRBJ1-1	TRBV9	TGTGCCAGCAGCCAGGGACAGGGTGTTCTGTACACTGAAGCTTTCTTT	CASSQGQGVLYTEAFF
NA	NA	TRBJ2-5	TRBV18	TGTGCCAGCTCACCCGATATGTACCAAGAGACCCAGTACTTC	CASSPDMYQETQYF
NA	NA	TRBJ2-6	TRBV19	TGTGCCAGCGACGGATCTGGGGCCAACGTCCTGACTTTC	CASDGSGANVLTF
NA	NA	TRBJ2-5	TRBV24-1	TGTGCCACCAGTGATTTGGGAGGACCTCAAGAGACCCAGTACTTC	CATSDLGGPQETQYF
NA	once	TRBJ1-1	TRBV19	TGTGCCAGTAGTATACGGGGGCGGGGCACTGAAGCTTTCTTT	CASSIRGRGTEAFF
TRBD1	NA	TRBJ1-6	TRBV6-5	TGTGCCAGCATCATAGACAGGGGGAATTCACCCCTCCACTTT	CASIIDRGNSPLHF
NA	NA	TRBJ2-1	TRBV7-3	TGTGCCAGCAGCTTAAACGGTGGGGGGGCCAATCCCAATGAGCAGTTCTTC	CASSLNGGGANPNEQFF
NA	NA	TRBJ1-2	TRBV9	TGTGCCAGCAGCGCCGGAGGGGGGACCCCGCCGGGCTACACCTTC	CASSAGGGTPPGYTF
NA	NA	TRBJ1-4	TRBV29-1	TGCAGCGTTGAAGGGGGGGTGGGCCTAGGCGAAAAACTGTTTTTT	CSVEGGVGLGEKLFF
TRBD1	NA	TRBJ1-4	TRBV18	TGTGCCAGCTCACCGGGGACAGGCGATGAAAAACTGTTTTTT	CASSPGTGDEKLFF
NA	NA	TRBJ2-6	TRBV5-1	TGCGCCAGCTTCCAGGGGACTGGGGCCAACGTCCTGACTTTC	CASFQGTGANVLTF
NA	NA	TRBJ2-1	TRBV18	TGTGCCAGCTCACCACCGGGGGGCAATGAGCAGTTCTTC	CASSPPGGNEQFF
NA	NA	TRBJ1-3	TRBV10-3	TGTGCCATCGCGGCAGTTACCCGCTCTGGAAACACCATATATTTT	CAIAAVTRSGNTIYF
TRBD1	NA	TRBJ1-2	TRBV6-5	TGTGCCAGCAGTTTTACGGGACAGGGCTATGGCTACACCTTC	CASSFTGQGYGYTF
NA	NA	TRBJ1-2	TRBV27	TGTGCCAGCAGTTTCTCGTATACTAACTATGGCTACACCTTC	CASSFSYTNYGYTF
NA	NA	TRBJ2-2	TRBV24-1	TGTGCCACCAGCAGAGAAACCGGGGAGCTGTTTTTT	CATSRETGELFF
TRBD2	NA	TRBJ2-1	TRBV19	TGTGCCAGTAGCAGAAGGGAGAGCGGGGGGGCCCCCCATGAGCAGTTCTTC	CASSRRESGGAPHEQFF
TRBD2	NA	TRBJ2-5	TRBV4-1	TGCGCCAGCAGCCAATCCGGGACTAGCGGGGGAAGGGAGACCCAGTACTTC	CASSQSGTSGGRETQYF
TRBD2	few	TRBJ2-6	TRBV4-1	TGCGCCAGCAGCCAATGGGGGGGACGCCGGACCTCCTCTGGGGCCAACGTCCTGACTTTC	CASSQWGGRRTSSGANVLTF
NA	NA	TRBJ1-3	TRBV28	TGTGCCAGCAGTTTACAGGGTAGTACTGGAAACACCATATATTTT	CASSLQGSTGNTIYF
TRBD1	few	TRBJ1-2	TRBV7-2	TGTGCCAGCATCGTAGCCGGGACAGCCTCCTATGGCTACACCTTC	CASIVAGTASYGYTF
NA	NA	TRBJ2-2	TRBV6-6	TGTGCCAGCAGCCCCACTCGGGGCAGGAACACCGGGGAGCTGTTTTTT	CASSPTRGRNTGELFF
TRBD1	few	TRBJ1-2	TRBV19	TGTGCCAGTAGTCCCTCCCAGGGGGTGAGTGGCTACACCTTC	CASSPSQGVSGYTF